This T cell receptor (beta chain) was obtained from a study of a mutant IDH1 vaccine in newly diagnosed glioma. About the research overall: Patients arrived already treated with radiotherapy, temozolomide, or both, most having had both.

The germline V gene encodes CDR1 SGHRS and CDR2 YFSETQ. Trimming took 4 bases from V and 1 from J, leaving 14 bases between them. The CDR3 is 15 amino acids. Time point described: baseline, week 1 (first vaccination visit). Regarding treatment: pre-vaccination baseline after standard-of-care therapy. The table came from immunoSEQ multiplex PCR; TCRdb's copy has only in-frame clones and leaves some out. The table records approximately 92,000 clones, roughly 78% of them present only once. Here the sequenced sample was PBMCs, taken from a glioma patient treated with radiotherapy, temozolomide or both. The chain joins TRBV5-1 to TRBJ1-1; no definite D call. The TCR comes from a middle-aged man with glioma. Here the CDR3 reads CASSPAGWANTEAFF. Written as DNA, the CDR3 is TGCGCCAGCAGCCCGGCCGGTTGGGCGAACACTGAAGCTTTCTTT.